The rows below give T cell receptor beta chains drawn from one sample of a study of OX40 agonist ivuxolimab in advanced cancers. The repertoire was sequenced with immunoSEQ multiplex PCR; TCRdb's copy has only in-frame clones and lacks some. The table has about 15,000 clones, over 70% seen once. The sample consisted of CD4+ or CD8+ T cells sorted from blood, taken in a trial of the OX40 agonist ivuxolimab. The source is an adult with an advanced solid tumor such as melanoma, head and neck, liver or kidney cancer. Both conserved end residues are part of each CDR3. D genes are given only for firm matches. For some rows the clone size is stated as once, few or many, or as a class when expanded; others skip it.

v_call	d_call	clone_size	j_call	cdr3_length	cdr3_aa	cdr3_nt
TRBV9	-	medium-sized	TRBJ1-2	14	CASSVEGDPYGYTF	TGTGCCAGCAGCGTAGAGGGGGACCCATATGGCTACACCTTC
TRBV5-1	TRBD2	-	TRBJ2-3	16	CASSSRAGGTLGTQYF	TGCGCCAGCAGCTCTAGAGCCGGGGGGACCTTGGGTACGCAGTATTTT
TRBV5-6	TRBD1	-	TRBJ2-7	15	CASSLGGQAAYEQYF	TGTGCCAGCAGCTTGGGAGGACAGGCCGCCTACGAGCAGTACTTC
TRBV4-3	-	-	TRBJ2-7	14	CASSQDFNPAEQYF	TGCGCCAGCAGCCAAGATTTTAACCCCGCCGAGCAGTACTTC
TRBV7-6	-	-	TRBJ1-1	13	CASSLGGEGEAFF	TGTGCCAGCAGCTTAGGAGGGGAAGGTGAAGCTTTCTTT
TRBV7-9	-	few	TRBJ2-1	12	CASSSENNEQFF	TGTGCCAGCAGCTCCGAAAACAATGAGCAGTTCTTC
TRBV11-2	-	-	TRBJ2-1	17	CASSLYFGRETYNEQFF	TGTGCCAGCAGCTTATACTTTGGCAGGGAGACCTACAATGAGCAGTTCTTC
TRBV19	-	-	TRBJ1-2	13	CAISVGIFYGYTF	TGTGCCATTTCCGTGGGGATATTCTATGGCTACACCTTC
TRBV11-2	-	-	TRBJ1-3	13	CASSLGYEGTIYF	TGTGCCAGCAGCTTAGGTTATGAAGGCACCATATATTTT
TRBV11-3	-	once	TRBJ1-2	15	CASSLVPTGNYGYTF	TGTGCCAGCAGCTTAGTACCGACGGGGAACTATGGCTACACCTTC
TRBV7-9	-	-	TRBJ2-1	15	CASSPTGTTYNEQFF	TGTGCCAGCAGCCCCACGGGGACCACCTACAATGAGCAGTTCTTC
TRBV7-2	-	-	TRBJ1-4	14	CASSLLRGDEKLFF	TGTGCCAGTAGCTTACTACGAGGGGATGAAAAACTGTTTTTT
TRBV5-8	-	-	TRBJ2-7	16	CASSFFGPGTPYEQYF	TGTGCCAGCAGCTTCTTTGGTCCCGGGACTCCCTACGAGCAGTACTTC
TRBV20-1	-	-	TRBJ2-1	10	CSARDRYQFF	TGCAGTGCTAGAGATCGGTATCAGTTCTTC
TRBV9	-	-	TRBJ2-3	13	CASSVVGLDTQYF	TGTGCCAGCAGCGTAGTAGGTTTGGATACGCAGTATTTT
TRBV6-6	-	-	TRBJ1-2	12	CASSYVGQGYTF	TGTGCCAGCAGCTACGTGGGGCAGGGCTACACCTTC
TRBV7-9	-	-	TRBJ1-2	15	CASSLNSGTKNGYTF	TGTGCCAGCAGCTTAAATTCAGGGACGAAGAATGGCTACACCTTC
TRBV23-1	TRBD2	-	TRBJ2-1	22	CASSQATLPGLAGECPYNEQFF	TGCGCCAGCAGTCAAGCTACGCTCCCGGGACTAGCGGGGGAGTGCCCCTACAATGAGCAGTTCTTC
TRBV11-3	TRBD1	-	TRBJ2-1	16	CASTTLQGGVKNEQFF	TGTGCCAGCACCACCCTACAGGGGGGCGTCAAGAATGAGCAGTTCTTC
TRBV5-1	-	-	TRBJ1-1	14	CASSPYQGHTEAFF	TGCGCCAGCAGCCCCTACCAGGGGCACACTGAAGCTTTCTTT
TRBV29-1	-	-	TRBJ2-7	10	CSVGSYEQYF	TGCAGCGTTGGCTCCTACGAGCAGTACTTC